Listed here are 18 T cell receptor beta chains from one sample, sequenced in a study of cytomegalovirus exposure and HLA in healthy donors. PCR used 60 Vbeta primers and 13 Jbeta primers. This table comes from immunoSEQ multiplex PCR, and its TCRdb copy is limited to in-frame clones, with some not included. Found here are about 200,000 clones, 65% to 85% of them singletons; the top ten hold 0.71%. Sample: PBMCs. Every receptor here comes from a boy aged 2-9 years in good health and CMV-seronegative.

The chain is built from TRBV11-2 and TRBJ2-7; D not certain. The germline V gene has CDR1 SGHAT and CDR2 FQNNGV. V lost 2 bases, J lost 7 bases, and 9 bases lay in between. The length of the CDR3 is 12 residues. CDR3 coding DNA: TGTGCCAGCAGCTTAACGGCTAGGGAGCAGTACTTC. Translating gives CASSLTAREQYF.

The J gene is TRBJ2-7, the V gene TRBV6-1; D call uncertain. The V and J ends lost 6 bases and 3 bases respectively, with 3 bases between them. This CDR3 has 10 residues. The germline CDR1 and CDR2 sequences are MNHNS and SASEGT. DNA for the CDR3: TGTGCCAGCAGCATCTACGAGCAGTACTTC. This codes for CASSIYEQYF.

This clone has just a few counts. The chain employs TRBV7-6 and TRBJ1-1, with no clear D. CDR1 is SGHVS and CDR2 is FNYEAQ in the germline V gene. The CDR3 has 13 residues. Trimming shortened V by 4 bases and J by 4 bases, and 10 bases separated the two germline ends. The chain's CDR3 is CASSSGGGTEAFF. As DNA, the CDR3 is TGTGCCAGCAGCTCGGGAGGCGGCACTGAAGCTTTCTTT. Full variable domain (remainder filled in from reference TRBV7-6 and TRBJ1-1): GAGVSQSPRYKVTKRGQDVALRCDPISGHVSLYWYRQALGQGPEFLTYFNYEAQQDKSGLPNDRFSAERPEGSISTLTIQRTEQRDSAMYRCASSSGGGTEAFFGQGTRLTVV.

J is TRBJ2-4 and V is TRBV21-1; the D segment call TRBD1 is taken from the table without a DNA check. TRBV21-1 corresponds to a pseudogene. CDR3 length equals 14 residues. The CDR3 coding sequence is TGTGCCAGCAGCATAAACAGGGTCCAAAACATTCAGTACTTC. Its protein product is CASSINRVQNIQYF.

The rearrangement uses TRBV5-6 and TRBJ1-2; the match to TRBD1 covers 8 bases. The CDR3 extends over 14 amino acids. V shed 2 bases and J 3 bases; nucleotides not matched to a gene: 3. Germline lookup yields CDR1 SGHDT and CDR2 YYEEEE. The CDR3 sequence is CASSFAGGDYGYTF. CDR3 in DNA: TGTGCCAGCAGCTTCGCAGGGGGCGACTATGGCTACACCTTC.

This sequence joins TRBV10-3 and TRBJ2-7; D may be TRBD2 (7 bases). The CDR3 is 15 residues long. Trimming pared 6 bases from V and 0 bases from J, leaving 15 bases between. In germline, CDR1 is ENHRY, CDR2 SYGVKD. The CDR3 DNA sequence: TGTGCCATCAGGGGGGAGGGGGGGGGCTCCTACGAGCAGTACTTC. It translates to CAIRGEGGGSYEQYF.

The CDR3 is CASRGLGGMNTGELFF. CDR3 in DNA: TGTGCCAGCAGGGGGCTCGGGGGGATGAACACCGGGGAGCTGTTTTTT. The chain links TRBV7-2 to TRBJ2-2; the match to TRBD2 covers 7 bases. The ends lost 6 bases at V and 1 base at J; junction bases unmatched: 8. Germline CDR1 SGHTA, CDR2 FQGNSA. The CDR3 covers 16 residues.

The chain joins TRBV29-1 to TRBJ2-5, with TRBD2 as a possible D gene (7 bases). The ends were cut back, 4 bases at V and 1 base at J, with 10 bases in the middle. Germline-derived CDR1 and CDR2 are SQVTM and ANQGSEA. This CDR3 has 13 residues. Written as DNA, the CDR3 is TGCAGCGTTGTGGGAGGGGGCCAAGAGACCCAGTACTTC. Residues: CSVVGGGQETQYF.

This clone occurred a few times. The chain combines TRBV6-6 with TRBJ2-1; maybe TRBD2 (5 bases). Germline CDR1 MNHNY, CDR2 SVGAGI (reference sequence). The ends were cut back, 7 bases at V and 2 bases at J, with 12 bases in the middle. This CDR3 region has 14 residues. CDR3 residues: CASTGKSAYNEQFF. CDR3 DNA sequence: TGTGCCAGCACGGGGAAATCCGCCTACAATGAGCAGTTCTTC.

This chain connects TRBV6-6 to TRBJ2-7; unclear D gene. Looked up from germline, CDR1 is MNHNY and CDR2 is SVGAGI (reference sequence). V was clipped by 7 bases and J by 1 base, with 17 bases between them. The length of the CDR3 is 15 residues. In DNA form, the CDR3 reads TGTGCCAGCACTTCCTACCCCCCCACTTCCTACGAGCAGTACTTC. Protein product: CASTSYPPTSYEQYF.

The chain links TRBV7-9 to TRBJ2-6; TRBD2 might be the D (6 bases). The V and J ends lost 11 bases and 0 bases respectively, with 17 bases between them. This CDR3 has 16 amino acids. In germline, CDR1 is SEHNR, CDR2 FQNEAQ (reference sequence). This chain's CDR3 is CAGGGLESSGANVLTF. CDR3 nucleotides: TGTGCCGGGGGAGGACTGGAAAGCTCTGGGGCCAACGTCCTGACTTTC.

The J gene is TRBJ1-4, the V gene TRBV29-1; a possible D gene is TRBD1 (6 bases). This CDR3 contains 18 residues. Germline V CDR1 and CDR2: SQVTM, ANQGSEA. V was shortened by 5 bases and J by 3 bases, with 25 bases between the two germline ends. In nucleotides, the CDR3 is TGCAGCGTTACACTCCGGGACAAGGGAATAACCCCTAATGAAAAACTGTTTTTT. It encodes CSVTLRDKGITPNEKLFF.

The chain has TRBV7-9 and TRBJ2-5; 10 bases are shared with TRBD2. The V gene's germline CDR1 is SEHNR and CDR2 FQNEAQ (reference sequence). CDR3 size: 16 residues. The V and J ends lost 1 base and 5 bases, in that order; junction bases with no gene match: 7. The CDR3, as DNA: TGTGCCAGCAGCTTAGGGAGCGGGGGGGCCTTGGAGACCCAGTACTTC. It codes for CASSLGSGGALETQYF.

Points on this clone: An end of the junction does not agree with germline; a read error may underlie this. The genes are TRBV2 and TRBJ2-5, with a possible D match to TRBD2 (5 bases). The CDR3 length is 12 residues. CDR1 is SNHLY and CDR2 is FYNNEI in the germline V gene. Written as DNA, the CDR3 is TGTGCCAGCAGTGAAGAGGCGGGCCGTGAAGACTTC. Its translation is CASSEEAGREDF.

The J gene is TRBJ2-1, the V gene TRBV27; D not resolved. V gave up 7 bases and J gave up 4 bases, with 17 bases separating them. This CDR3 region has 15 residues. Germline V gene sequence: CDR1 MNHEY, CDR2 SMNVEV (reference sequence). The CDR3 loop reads CASTSDSPKYNEQFF. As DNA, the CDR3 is TGTGCCAGCACCTCAGACTCCCCCAAATACAATGAGCAGTTCTTC.

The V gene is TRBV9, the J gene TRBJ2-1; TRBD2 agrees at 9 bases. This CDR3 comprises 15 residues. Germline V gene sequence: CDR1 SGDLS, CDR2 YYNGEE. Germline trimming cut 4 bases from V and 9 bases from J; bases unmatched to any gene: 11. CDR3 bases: TGTGCCAGCAGCCTAAATGCGGGGGGGTTGGTTGAGCAGTTCTTC. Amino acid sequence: CASSLNAGGLVEQFF.

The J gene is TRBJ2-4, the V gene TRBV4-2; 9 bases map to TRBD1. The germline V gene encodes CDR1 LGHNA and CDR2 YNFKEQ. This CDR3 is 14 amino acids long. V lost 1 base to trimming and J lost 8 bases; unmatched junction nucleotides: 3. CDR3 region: CASSQGDREDIQYF. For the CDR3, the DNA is TGTGCCAGCAGCCAAGGGGACAGGGAGGACATTCAGTACTTC.

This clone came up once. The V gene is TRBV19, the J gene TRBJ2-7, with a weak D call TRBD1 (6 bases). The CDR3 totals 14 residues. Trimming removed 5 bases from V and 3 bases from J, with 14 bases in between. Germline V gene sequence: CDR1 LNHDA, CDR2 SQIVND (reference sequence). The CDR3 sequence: CASSARDIVYEQYF. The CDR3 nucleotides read TGTGCCAGTAGTGCTCGGGACATCGTCTACGAGCAGTACTTC.